This entry lists 8 T cell receptor beta chains sequenced from one sample in a study of cytomegalovirus exposure and HLA in healthy donors. Amplification used 60 Vbeta primers and 13 Jbeta primers. Using immunoSEQ multiplex PCR, the repertoire was profiled, and TCRdb retains in-frame clones only, with some absent. The sample holds some 120,000 clones, about 80% seen once. The sequenced material came from PBMCs. The receptor source for this set is a man aged 35-49 years in good health and CMV-seronegative.

This clone came up a few times. The chain carries TRBV4-2 and TRBJ2-1; 15 bases map to TRBD2. CDR3 length: 19 residues. Looked up from germline, CDR1 is LGHNA and CDR2 is YNFKEQ. V was clipped by 2 bases and J by 4 bases; unmatched bases: 9. This CDR3 reads CASSQWGTSGGTGYNEQFF. CDR3 sequence (DNA): TGTGCCAGCAGCCAATGGGGGACTAGCGGGGGGACGGGTTACAATGAGCAGTTCTTC.

This clone was seen just once. One end of the junction fails to match germline, which may point to a read error. This sequence joins TRBV7-9 and TRBJ1-2; D ambiguous. Germline V CDR1 and CDR2: SEHNR, FQNEAQ (reference sequence). CDR3 length: 12 residues. CDR3 DNA sequence: TGTTCCAGCGGAGCAAACTTCTATGGCTACACCTTC. Translated, it gives CSSGANFYGYTF.

The J gene is TRBJ1-1, the V gene TRBV18, with D uncertain. Trimming cost V 5 bases and J 2 bases, with 12 bases left between them. This CDR3 comprises 14 residues. Germline CDR1 reads KGHSH; CDR2 reads LQKENI. CDR3 loop: CASSSSGRNTEAFF. CDR3 in DNA: TGTGCCAGCTCATCAAGCGGACGAAACACTGAAGCTTTCTTT.

This clone is a singleton in its sample. V and J are TRBV9 and TRBJ1-3; the match to TRBD1 covers 8 bases. The V gene's germline CDR1 is SGDLS and CDR2 YYNGEE. The CDR3 extends over 15 amino acids. The V gene end was trimmed by 0 bases and the J gene end by 5 bases; junction bases not matched to a gene: 4. The CDR3 region is CASSVGTGTRNTIYF. As DNA, the CDR3 is TGTGCCAGCAGCGTAGGGACAGGGACAAGAAACACCATATATTTT.

This clone occurred a few times. The rearrangement uses TRBV5-4 and TRBJ1-3; D possibly corresponds to TRBD1 (6 bases). V lost 0 bases to trimming and J lost 4 bases, with 20 bases between them. The CDR3 length is 18 residues. Germline V gives CDR1 SGHNT, CDR2 YYREEE (reference sequence). Here the CDR3 reads CASSLGGLQGGLGNTIYF. The CDR3 DNA reads TGTGCCAGCAGCTTGGGGGGCCTACAGGGTGGATTGGGAAACACCATATATTTT.

This chain links TRBV5-4 with TRBJ2-7, with TRBD2 identical over 11 bases. The V and J ends lost 0 bases and 0 bases, in that order; junction bases with no gene match: 2. The CDR3 is 16 amino acids. Germline CDR1 reads SGHNT; CDR2 reads YYREEE (reference sequence). CDR3 region: CASSLGLAGSSYEQYF. The CDR3 bases are TGTGCCAGCAGCTTGGGACTAGCGGGGAGCTCCTACGAGCAGTACTTC. The whole variable domain, filled in from reference TRBV5-4 and TRBJ2-7, reads ETGVTQSPTHLIKTRGQQVTLRCSSQSGHNTVSWYQQALGQGPQFIFQYYREEENGRGNFPPRFSGLQFPNYSSELNVNALELDDSALYLCASSLGLAGSSYEQYFGPGTRLTVT.

The chain couples TRBV6-6 to TRBJ1-4; the D gene is possibly TRBD1 (6 bases). The CDR3 loop spans 12 amino acids. V was trimmed by 8 bases and J by 8 bases, leaving 12 bases between them. Germline loops: CDR1 MNHNY, CDR2 SVGAGI (reference sequence). In nucleotides, the CDR3 is TGTGCCAGCCAGACAGGAGGCGAAAAACTGTTTTTT. It translates to CASQTGGEKLFF.

The V call is TRBV21-1, the J call TRBJ1-1; no DNA check was done on the table's D call, TRBD1. TRBV21-1 is noted as a pseudogene. This CDR3 is 15 amino acids long. The CDR3 DNA sequence: TGTGCCAGCAGTCCCTTCGAGGGGGTGAACACTGAAGCTTTCTTT. Protein product: CASSPFEGVNTEAFF.